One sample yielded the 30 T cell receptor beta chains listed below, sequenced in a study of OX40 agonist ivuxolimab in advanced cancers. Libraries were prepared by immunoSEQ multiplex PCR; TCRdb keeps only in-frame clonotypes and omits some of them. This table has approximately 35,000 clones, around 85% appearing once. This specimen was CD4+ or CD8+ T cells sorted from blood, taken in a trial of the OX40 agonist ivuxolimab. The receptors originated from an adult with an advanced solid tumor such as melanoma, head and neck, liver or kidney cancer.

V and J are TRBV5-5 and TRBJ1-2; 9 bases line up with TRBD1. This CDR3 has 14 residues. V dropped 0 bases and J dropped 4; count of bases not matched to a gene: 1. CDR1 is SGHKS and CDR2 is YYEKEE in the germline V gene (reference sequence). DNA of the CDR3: TGTGCCAGCAGCTTGGACAGGGGGCCCTATGGCTACACCTTC. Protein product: CASSLDRGPYGYTF.

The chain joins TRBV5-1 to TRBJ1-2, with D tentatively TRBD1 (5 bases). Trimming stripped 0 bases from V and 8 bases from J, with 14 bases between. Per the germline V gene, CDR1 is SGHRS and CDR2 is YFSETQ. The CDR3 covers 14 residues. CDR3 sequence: CASSLGGAGSGYTF. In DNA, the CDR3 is TGCGCCAGCAGCTTGGGAGGGGCAGGGAGCGGCTACACCTTC.

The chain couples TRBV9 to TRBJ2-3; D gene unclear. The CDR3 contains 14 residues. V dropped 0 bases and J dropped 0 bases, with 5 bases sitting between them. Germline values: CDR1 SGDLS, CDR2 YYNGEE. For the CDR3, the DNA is TGTGCCAGCAGCGTAGAGTACAGCACAGATACGCAGTATTTT. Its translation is CASSVEYSTDTQYF.

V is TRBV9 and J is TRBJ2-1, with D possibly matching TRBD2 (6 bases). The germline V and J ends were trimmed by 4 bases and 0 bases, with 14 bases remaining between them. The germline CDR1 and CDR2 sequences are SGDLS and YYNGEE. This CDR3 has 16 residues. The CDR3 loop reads CASSPRDSGSYNEQFF. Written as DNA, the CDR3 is TGTGCCAGCAGCCCCCGGGACTCCGGCTCCTACAATGAGCAGTTCTTC.

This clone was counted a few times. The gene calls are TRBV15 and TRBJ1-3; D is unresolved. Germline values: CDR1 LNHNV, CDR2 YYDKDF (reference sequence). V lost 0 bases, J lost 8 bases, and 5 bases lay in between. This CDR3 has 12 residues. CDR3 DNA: TGTGCCACCAGCAGAGATTGGGACACCATATATTTT. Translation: CATSRDWDTIYF.

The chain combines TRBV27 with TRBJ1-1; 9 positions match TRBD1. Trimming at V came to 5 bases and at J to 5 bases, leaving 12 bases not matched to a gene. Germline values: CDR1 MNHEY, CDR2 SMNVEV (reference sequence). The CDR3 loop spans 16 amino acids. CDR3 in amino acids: CASSNLRTGEETEAFF. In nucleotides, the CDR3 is TGTGCCAGCAGTAATCTCCGGACAGGGGAGGAGACTGAAGCTTTCTTT.

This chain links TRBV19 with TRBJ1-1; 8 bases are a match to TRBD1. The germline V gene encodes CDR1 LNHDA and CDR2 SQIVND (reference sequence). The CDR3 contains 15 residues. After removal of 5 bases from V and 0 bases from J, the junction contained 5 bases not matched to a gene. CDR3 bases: TGTGCCAGTAGTTCCGGACAGGGTTTGAACACTGAAGCTTTCTTT. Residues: CASSSGQGLNTEAFF.

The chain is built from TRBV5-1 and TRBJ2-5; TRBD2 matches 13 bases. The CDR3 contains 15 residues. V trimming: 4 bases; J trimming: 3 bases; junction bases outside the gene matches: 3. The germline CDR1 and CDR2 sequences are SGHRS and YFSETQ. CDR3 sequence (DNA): TGCGCCAGCAGCCCGGGGACTAGCGGGGAAGAGACCCAGTACTTC. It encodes CASSPGTSGEETQYF. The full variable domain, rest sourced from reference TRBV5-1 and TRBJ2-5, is KAGVTQTPRYLIKTRGQQVTLSCSPISGHRSVSWYQQTPGQGLQFLFEYFSETQRNKGNFPGRFSGRQFSNSRSEMNVSTLELGDSALYLCASSPGTSGEETQYFGPGTRLLVL.

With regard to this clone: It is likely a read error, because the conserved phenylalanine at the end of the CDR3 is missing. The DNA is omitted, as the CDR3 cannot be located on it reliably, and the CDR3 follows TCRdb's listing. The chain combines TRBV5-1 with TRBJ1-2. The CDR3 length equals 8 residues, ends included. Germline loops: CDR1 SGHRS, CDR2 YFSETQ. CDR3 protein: CASVGEFM.

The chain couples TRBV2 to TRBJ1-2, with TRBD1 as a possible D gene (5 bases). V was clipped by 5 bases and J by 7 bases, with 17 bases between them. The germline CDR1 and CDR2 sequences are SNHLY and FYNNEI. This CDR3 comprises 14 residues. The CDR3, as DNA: TGTGCCAGCAGTAATACAAGGGAGGGGTCTGGCTACACCTTC. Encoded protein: CASSNTREGSGYTF.

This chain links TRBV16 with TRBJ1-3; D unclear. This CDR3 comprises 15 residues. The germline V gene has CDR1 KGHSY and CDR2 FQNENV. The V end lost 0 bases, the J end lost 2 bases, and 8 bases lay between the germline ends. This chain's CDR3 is CASSQSGTTGNTIYF. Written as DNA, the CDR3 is TGTGCCAGCAGCCAATCTGGTACAACTGGAAACACCATATATTTT.

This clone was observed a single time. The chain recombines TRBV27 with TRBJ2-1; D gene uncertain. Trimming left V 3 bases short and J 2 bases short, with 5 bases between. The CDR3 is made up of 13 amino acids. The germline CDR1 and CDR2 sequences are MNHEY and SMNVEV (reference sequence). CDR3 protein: CASSFWAYNEQFF. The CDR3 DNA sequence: TGTGCCAGCAGTTTTTGGGCCTACAATGAGCAGTTCTTC.

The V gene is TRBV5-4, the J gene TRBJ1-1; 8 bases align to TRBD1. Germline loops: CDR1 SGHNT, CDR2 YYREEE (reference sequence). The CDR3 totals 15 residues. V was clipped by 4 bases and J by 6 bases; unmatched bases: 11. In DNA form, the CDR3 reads TGTGCCAGCAGCCGGACAGGGACGGTGGTGGCTGAAGCTTTCTTT. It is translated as CASSRTGTVVAEAFF.

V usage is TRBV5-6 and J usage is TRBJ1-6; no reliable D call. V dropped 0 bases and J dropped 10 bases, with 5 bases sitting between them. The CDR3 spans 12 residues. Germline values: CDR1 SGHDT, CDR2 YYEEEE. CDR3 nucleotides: TGTGCCAGCAGCTTGGTAGACTCACCCCTCCACTTT. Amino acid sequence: CASSLVDSPLHF. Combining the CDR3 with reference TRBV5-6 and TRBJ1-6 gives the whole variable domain DAGVTQSPTHLIKTRGQQVTLRCSPKSGHDTVSWYQQALGQGPQFIFQYYEEEERQRGNFPDRFSGHQFPNYSSELNVNALLLGDSALYLCASSLVDSPLHFGNGTRLTVT.

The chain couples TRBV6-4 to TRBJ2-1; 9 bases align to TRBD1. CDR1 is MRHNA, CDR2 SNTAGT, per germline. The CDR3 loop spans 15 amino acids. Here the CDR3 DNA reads TGTGCTACTGCGACAGGGGGGAACAGGAGGAATGAGCAGTTCTTC. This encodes CATATGGNRRNEQFF.

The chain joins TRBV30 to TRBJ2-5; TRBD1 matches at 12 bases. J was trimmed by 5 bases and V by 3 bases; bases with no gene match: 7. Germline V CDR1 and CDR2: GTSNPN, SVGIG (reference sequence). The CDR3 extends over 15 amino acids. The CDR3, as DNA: TGTGCCTGGAGCGTGGGACAGGGGGCGAGCGAGACCCAGTACTTC. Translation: CAWSVGQGASETQYF.

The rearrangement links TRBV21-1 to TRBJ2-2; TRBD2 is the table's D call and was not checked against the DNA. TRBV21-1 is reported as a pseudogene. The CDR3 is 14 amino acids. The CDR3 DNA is TGTGCCAGCAGCAAAGAGCGACCGAGGGGGGAGCTGTTTTTT. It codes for CASSKERPRGELFF.

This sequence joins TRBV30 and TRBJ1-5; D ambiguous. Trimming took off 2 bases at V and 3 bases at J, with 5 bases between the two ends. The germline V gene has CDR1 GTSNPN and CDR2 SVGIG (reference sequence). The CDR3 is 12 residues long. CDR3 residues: CAWSKINQPQHF. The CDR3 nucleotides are TGTGCCTGGAGTAAAATCAATCAGCCCCAGCATTTT.

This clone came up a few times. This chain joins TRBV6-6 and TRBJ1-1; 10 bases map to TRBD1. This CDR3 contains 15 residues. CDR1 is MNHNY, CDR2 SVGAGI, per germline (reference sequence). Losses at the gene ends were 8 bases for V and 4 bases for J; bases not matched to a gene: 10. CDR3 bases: TGTGCCAGCCTAGTTATGACAGGGGGCGGCACTGAAGCTTTCTTT. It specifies CASLVMTGGGTEAFF.

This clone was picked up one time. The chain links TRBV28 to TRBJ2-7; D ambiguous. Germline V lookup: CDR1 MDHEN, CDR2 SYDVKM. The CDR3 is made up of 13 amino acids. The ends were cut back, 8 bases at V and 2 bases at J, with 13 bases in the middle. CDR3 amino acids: CASCRTGTYEQYF. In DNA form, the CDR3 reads TGTGCCAGCTGCCGGACCGGTACCTACGAGCAGTACTTC.

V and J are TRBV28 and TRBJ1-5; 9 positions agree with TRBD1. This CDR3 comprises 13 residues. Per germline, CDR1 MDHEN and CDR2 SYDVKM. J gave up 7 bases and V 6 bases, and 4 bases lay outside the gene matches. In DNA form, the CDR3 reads TGTGCCAGCAGGAGACAGGGGGGACAGCCCCAGCATTTT. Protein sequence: CASRRQGGQPQHF. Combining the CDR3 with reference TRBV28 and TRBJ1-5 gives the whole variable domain DVKVTQSSRYLVKRTGEKVFLECVQDMDHENMFWYRQDPGLGLRLIYFSYDVKMKEKGDIPEGYSVSREKKERFSLILESASTNQTSMYLCASRRQGGQPQHFGDGTRLSIL.

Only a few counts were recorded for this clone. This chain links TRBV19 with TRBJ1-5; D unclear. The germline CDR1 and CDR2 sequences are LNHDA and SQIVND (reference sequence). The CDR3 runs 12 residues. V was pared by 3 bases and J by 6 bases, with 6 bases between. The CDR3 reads CASSIVSQPQHF. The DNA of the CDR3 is TGTGCCAGTAGTATCGTGAGTCAGCCCCAGCATTTT.

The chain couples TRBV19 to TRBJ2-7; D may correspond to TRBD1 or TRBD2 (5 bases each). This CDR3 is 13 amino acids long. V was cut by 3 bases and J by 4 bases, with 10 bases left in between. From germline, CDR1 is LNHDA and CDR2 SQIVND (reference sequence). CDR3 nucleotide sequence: TGTGCCAGTAGTATGGGGCAGCGGTACGAGCAGTACTTC. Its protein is CASSMGQRYEQYF.

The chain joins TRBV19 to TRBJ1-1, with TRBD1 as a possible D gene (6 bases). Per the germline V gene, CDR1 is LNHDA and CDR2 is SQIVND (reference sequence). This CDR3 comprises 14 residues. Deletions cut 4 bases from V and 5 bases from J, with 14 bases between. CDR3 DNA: TGTGCCAGTAGTACTACAGGGCTGGGGACTGAAGCTTTCTTT. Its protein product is CASSTTGLGTEAFF.

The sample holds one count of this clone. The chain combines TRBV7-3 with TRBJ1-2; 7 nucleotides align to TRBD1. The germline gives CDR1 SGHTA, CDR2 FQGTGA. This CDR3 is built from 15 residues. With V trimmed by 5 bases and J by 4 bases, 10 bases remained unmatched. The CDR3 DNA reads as TGTGCCAGCAGCCCTCAAGGCCGGGACAGCTATGGCTACACCTTC. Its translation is CASSPQGRDSYGYTF.

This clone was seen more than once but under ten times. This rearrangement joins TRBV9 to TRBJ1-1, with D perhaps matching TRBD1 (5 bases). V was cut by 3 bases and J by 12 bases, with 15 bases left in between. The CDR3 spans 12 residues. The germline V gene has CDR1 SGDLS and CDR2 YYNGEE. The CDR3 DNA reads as TGTGCCAGCAGCGAGGGGAGCCGTGGGCCTTTCTTT. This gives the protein CASSEGSRGPFF.

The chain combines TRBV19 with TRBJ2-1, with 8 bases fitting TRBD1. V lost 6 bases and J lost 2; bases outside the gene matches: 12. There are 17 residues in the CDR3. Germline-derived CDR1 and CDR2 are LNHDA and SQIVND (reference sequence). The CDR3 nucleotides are TGTGCCAGTAGCCAGACCCTGGACAGGGCCGCCTACAATGAGCAGTTCTTC. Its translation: CASSQTLDRAAYNEQFF.

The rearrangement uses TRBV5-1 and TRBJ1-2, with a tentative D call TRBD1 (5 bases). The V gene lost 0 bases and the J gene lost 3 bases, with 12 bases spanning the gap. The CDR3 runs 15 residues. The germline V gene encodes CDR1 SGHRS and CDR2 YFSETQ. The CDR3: CASSLEAGLDYGYTF. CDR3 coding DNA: TGCGCCAGCAGCTTGGAGGCAGGGTTGGACTATGGCTACACCTTC.

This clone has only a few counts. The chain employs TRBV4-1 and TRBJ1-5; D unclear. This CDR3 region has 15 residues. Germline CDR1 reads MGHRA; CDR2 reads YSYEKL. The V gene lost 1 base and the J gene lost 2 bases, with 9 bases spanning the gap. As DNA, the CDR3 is TGCGCCAGCAGCCAAGTGGGTTTGGGCAATCAGCCCCAGCATTTT. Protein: CASSQVGLGNQPQHF.

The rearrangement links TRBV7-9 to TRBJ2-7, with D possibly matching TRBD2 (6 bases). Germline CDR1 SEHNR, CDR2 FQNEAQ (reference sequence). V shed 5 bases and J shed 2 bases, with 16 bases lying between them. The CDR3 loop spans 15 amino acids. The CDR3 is CASSPAGQRAYEQYF. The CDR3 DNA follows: TGTGCCAGCAGCCCCGCGGGGCAGCGAGCCTACGAGCAGTACTTC.